This TCR beta chain was recovered during a study of blood T cell repertoires in COVID-19. Whole-study context: Acute and convalescent COVID-19 specimens originated in the United States, Italy and Spain.

Data came from immunoSEQ multiplex PCR; TCRdb stores just in-frame clones and leaves some out. The repertoire consists of approximately 390,000 clones, with about 87% occurring once and the leading ten covering 2.3%. Germline CDR1 is SEHNR and CDR2 is FQNEAQ (reference sequence). The ends lost 0 bases at V and 4 bases at J; junction bases unmatched: 2. There are 14 residues in the CDR3. The sequencing sample was made of peripheral blood. The chain has TRBV7-9 and TRBJ1-1; 7 bases agree with TRBD1. This clonotype originated in a woman aged 55-70 years with COVID-19, enrolled during active disease. CDR3 in amino acids: CASSLATGSTEAFF. The DNA for the CDR3 is TGTGCCAGCAGCTTAGCGACAGGGAGCACTGAAGCTTTCTTT.